This T cell receptor (beta chain) was obtained from a study of CD8 T cells in ankylosing spondylitis. The CDR3 consists of 14 residues. Germline CDR1 is SGHTA and CDR2 is FQGNSA. The junction had 2 bases not matched to a gene; V was cut back by 2 bases and J by 4 bases. TCRdb redid the calling of the 5' RACE reads with MiXCR, one entry per CDR3 protein. The table records 150,000 or so distinct CDR3 sequences, around a tenth of them present only once. Overall study findings and caveats: Some motif variants had been reported before (in reactive arthritis synovial fluid and blood).

Comment on this clonotype: The antigen is not known.

The source material was blood, either unsorted or a sorted T cell fraction (not recorded which). This chain uses TRBV7-2 with TRBJ2-5; 9 nucleotides line up with TRBD2. The source is a male donor with ankylosing spondylitis or in good health (not recorded which). In DNA form, the CDR3 reads TGTGCCAGCAGCTTAAGCGGGGGGCGAGAGACCCAGTACTTC. Its protein product is CASSLSGGRETQYF.